Shown below are 22 T cell receptor beta chains from a single sample sequenced in a study of T cells in Graves' hyperthyroidism and ophthalmopathy. RNA transcripts served as the template for amplifying TCR beta CDR3 regions. First-round RT-PCR of the TCR CDR3 relied on the HTBI primer set. TCRdb ran MiXCR on the multiplex PCR reads and lists one entry per CDR3 protein. The repertoire holds fewer than 450,000 distinct CDR3 sequences, with about 17% as singletons. Sequencing used blood. The receptors were sampled from a young woman with Graves' hyperthyroidism that later progressed to Graves' ophthalmopathy.

This clonotype was detected once. This chain joins TRBV6-1 and TRBJ1-2; D is perhaps TRBD1 (5 bases). This CDR3 region has 14 residues. The V end was cut by 8 bases, the J end by 0 bases, with 13 bases between. CDR1 and CDR2 (germline): MNHNS, SASEGT. The CDR3 region has the DNA TGTGCCAGCGGGGGGGAGAGTTCTAACTATGGCTACACCTTC. It translates to CASGGESSNYGYTF.

With respect to this clonotype: One end of the junction fails to match germline, which may point to a read error. The chain is built from TRBV20-1 and TRBJ2-7, with 15 bases aligning to TRBD2. The CDR3 length is 19 residues. Germline V gene sequence: CDR1 DFQATT, CDR2 SNEGSKA (reference sequence). CDR3 sequence reads: CSARAEGTSGRWSSYEQYF. The CDR3 DNA is TGCAGTGCCAGAGCAGAAGGGACTAGCGGGAGGTGGAGCTCCTACGAGCAGTACTTC.

This clonotype came up many times. The chain links TRBV5-1 to TRBJ2-7; D remains unclear. Per the germline V gene, CDR1 is SGHRS and CDR2 is YFSETQ. This CDR3 is built from 14 residues. V was cut by 7 bases and J by 3 bases, with 17 bases left in between. The CDR3 region is CASRPFEDRYEQYF. DNA for the CDR3: TGCGCCAGCCGCCCCTTCGAGGACCGCTACGAGCAGTACTTC.

This clonotype has ten or more counts. CDR3 in amino acids: CASSLLGAQGSYNEQFF. CDR3 coding DNA: TGTGCCAGCAGTTTATTGGGGGCGCAAGGCTCCTACAATGAGCAGTTCTTC. V usage is TRBV27 and J usage is TRBJ2-1, with D possibly being TRBD1 (6 bases). This CDR3 contains 17 residues. The ends were cut back, 1 base at V and 0 bases at J, with 13 bases in the middle. CDR1 and CDR2 from the germline V gene are MNHEY and SMNVEV (reference sequence).

The chain employs TRBV2 and TRBJ1-2, with D possibly TRBD1 on 5 matching bases. This CDR3 has 13 residues. V lost 9 bases, J lost 9 bases, and 20 bases lay in between. The germline V gene has CDR1 SNHLY and CDR2 FYNNEI. In DNA, the CDR3 is TGTGCCAGTAGGAGCTGGGGGGTGTTGAGCTACACCTTC. Residues: CASRSWGVLSYTF.

Points on this clonotype: A much larger clonotype is one base distant, so this may be a read error. The CDR3 loop reads CASHLSVGVNEQFF. Written as DNA, the CDR3 is TGTGCCAGCCACCTATCGGTGGGAGTCAATGAGCAGTTCTTC. This chain connects TRBV6-2 or TRBV6-3 to TRBJ2-1; possibly TRBD2 for D (5 bases). The length of the CDR3 is 14 residues. Between the trimmed V and J ends, which lost 8 bases and 6 bases, there was a span of 17 bases. Germline lookup yields CDR1 MNHEY and CDR2 SVGEGT.

This clonotype appeared many times. The J gene is TRBJ1-5, the V gene TRBV10-3; D unresolved. V gave up 6 bases and J gave up 1 base, with 10 bases separating them. CDR1 is ENHRY and CDR2 is SYGVKD in the germline V gene. This CDR3 is built from 14 residues. DNA for the CDR3: TGTGCCATCAGCGTGGAGCCGAGCAATCAGCCCCAGCATTTT. It codes for CAISVEPSNQPQHF.

This clonotype was counted many times. The chain employs TRBV6-4 and TRBJ1-2; 9 bases match TRBD1. J lost 4 bases, V lost 2 bases, and 8 bases had no gene match. Germline V gene sequence: CDR1 MRHNA, CDR2 SNTAGT. The CDR3 runs to 16 residues. CDR3 bases: TGTGCCAGCAGTGACAAACGGGACAGGGTTGGCTATGGCTACACCTTC. It is translated as CASSDKRDRVGYGYTF.

V and J are TRBV6-2 or TRBV6-3 and TRBJ1-5; TRBD1 is a possible D gene (6 bases). The CDR3 totals 15 residues. Germline V gene data show CDR1 as MNHEY and CDR2 as SVGEGT. V lost 4 bases to trimming and J lost 7 bases, with 17 bases between them. CDR3 nucleotides: TGTGCCAGCAGTTCGCTGGGGGGCGGGGGGCAGCCCCAGCATTTT. Amino acid sequence: CASSSLGGGGQPQHF.

This clonotype was found a few times. The rearrangement links TRBV27 to TRBJ2-4, with D possibly TRBD2 on 5 matching bases. Germline V lookup: CDR1 MNHEY, CDR2 SMNVEV (reference sequence). Trimming removed 5 bases from V and 5 bases from J, with 16 bases in between. The CDR3 loop spans 15 amino acids. The CDR3 here is CASSPDPDGENIQYF. The CDR3 DNA is TGTGCCAGCAGTCCCGACCCGGACGGGGAAAACATTCAGTACTTC.

The genes are TRBV6-4 and TRBJ1-5; 8 nucleotides line up with TRBD1. Germline CDR1 is MRHNA and CDR2 is SNTAGT. The CDR3 is 15 amino acids. The ends lost 4 bases at V and 7 bases at J; junction bases unmatched: 9. CDR3 nucleotides: TGTGCCAGCAGTGCGGAGCAGGGGGCTGGACAGCCCCAGCATTTT. Translating it yields CASSAEQGAGQPQHF.

This clonotype was counted ten times or more. The V gene is TRBV20-1, the J gene TRBJ1-1; D uncertain. This CDR3 has 13 amino acids. Trimming pared 3 bases from V and 0 bases from J, leaving 8 bases between. Germline values: CDR1 DFQATT, CDR2 SNEGSKA (reference sequence). DNA for the CDR3: TGCAGTGCTAGTATGCCGATGAACACTGAAGCTTTCTTT. It encodes CSASMPMNTEAFF.

The CDR3 spells CASSRFGSQDNEQFF. The CDR3 bases are TGTGCCAGCAGCCGTTTCGGGTCACAGGACAATGAGCAGTTCTTC. This chain uses TRBV7-6 with TRBJ2-1; possible D gene TRBD1, 5 bases. The CDR3 has 15 residues. Looked up from germline, CDR1 is SGHVS and CDR2 is FNYEAQ. The V end lost 5 bases, the J end lost 5 bases, and 16 bases lay between the germline ends. The whole variable domain, filled in from reference TRBV7-6 and TRBJ2-1, reads GAGVSQSPRYKVTKRGQDVALRCDPISGHVSLYWYRQALGQGPEFLTYFNYEAQQDKSGLPNDRFSAERPEGSISTLTIQRTEQRDSAMYRCASSRFGSQDNEQFFGPGTRLTVL.

This clonotype occurred many times. V and J are TRBV2 and TRBJ2-7; either TRBD1 or TRBD2 may supply D (5 bases each). V was trimmed by 4 bases and J by 2 bases, leaving 12 bases between them. The CDR3 length is 14 residues. In germline, CDR1 is SNHLY, CDR2 FYNNEI. CDR3 residues: CASSGGTGTYEQYF. The CDR3 coding sequence is TGTGCCAGCAGTGGGGGGACGGGAACCTACGAGCAGTACTTC.

This clonotype appeared a few times. The V and J genes are TRBV6-1 and TRBJ2-1; D is ambiguous. Germline V gene data show CDR1 as MNHNS and CDR2 as SASEGT. Trimming left V 3 bases short and J 3 bases short, with 6 bases between. The CDR3 has 13 residues. The CDR3 spells CASSDGVYNEQFF. CDR3 DNA sequence: TGTGCCAGCAGTGACGGAGTCTACAATGAGCAGTTCTTC.

The chain combines TRBV6-2 or TRBV6-3 with TRBJ2-6; perhaps TRBD2 as D (6 bases). The CDR3 covers 14 residues. Germline CDR1 reads MNHEY; CDR2 reads SVGEGT. V was shortened by 8 bases and J by 4 bases, with 12 bases between the two germline ends. The CDR3 nucleotides are TGTGCCAGCGGTGGGGGGTCCGGGGCCAACGTCCTGACTTTC. It is translated as CASGGGSGANVLTF.

J is TRBJ2-1 and V is TRBV12-3 or TRBV12-4; 13 nucleotides agree with TRBD2. The junction had 0 bases not matched to a gene; V was cut back by 0 bases and J by 1 base. The CDR3 sequence is 17 residues long. In DNA, the CDR3 is TGTGCCAGCAGTTTAGCGACTAGCGGGAGGTCCTACAATGAGCAGTTCTTC. Amino acid sequence: CASSLATSGRSYNEQFF.

This clonotype was counted ten times or more. V and J are TRBV14 and TRBJ2-6; a weak D match, TRBD1 (7 bases). CDR1 SGHDN and CDR2 FVKESK come from the germline V gene. CDR3 length: 15 amino acids. V was shortened by 2 bases and J by 6 bases, with 11 bases between the two germline ends. The CDR3 DNA sequence: TGTGCCAGCAGCCAAACCAGGGGGGAGGCCAACGTCCTGACTTTC. The encoded protein is CASSQTRGEANVLTF.

This clonotype was seen many times. The rearrangement links TRBV12-3 or TRBV12-4 to TRBJ2-1; 11 bases fit TRBD2. This CDR3 is 16 amino acids long. Trimming took 6 bases from V and 3 from J; bases not matched to a gene: 7. The CDR3 nucleotides read TGTGCCAGCAGCCTTCGACTAGCGGGGTACTACAATGAGCAGTTCTTC. This sequence encodes CASSLRLAGYYNEQFF.

In its sample, this clonotype was seen a few times. The chain combines TRBV24-1 with TRBJ2-1; D possibly corresponds to TRBD1 (6 bases). V lost 4 bases to trimming and J lost 10 bases, with 13 bases between them. The CDR3 runs 13 residues. The germline V gene encodes CDR1 KGHDR and CDR2 SFDVKD. CDR3 sequence (DNA): TGTGCCACCAGTGAGGGCAGGGGCTTCGAGCAGTTCTTC. Its protein is CATSEGRGFEQFF.

The V call is TRBV19, the J call TRBJ2-7; D not resolved. The CDR3 length is 14 residues. Trimming took 1 base from V and 7 from J, leaving 14 bases between them. Germline assignment: CDR1 LNHDA and CDR2 SQIVND (reference sequence). CDR3 residues: CASSIGTSLGEQYF. The CDR3 DNA reads as TGTGCCAGTAGTATAGGCACGTCCCTCGGGGAGCAGTACTTC.

This clonotype was counted at least ten times. The chain couples TRBV7-8 to TRBJ2-7, with 8 bases identical to TRBD2. The CDR3 consists of 16 residues. The V segment lost 2 bases and the J segment 5 bases; nucleotides outside the gene matches: 11. Germline values: CDR1 SGHVS, CDR2 FQNEAQ. CDR3 region: CASSLKVASGFHEQYF. CDR3 bases: TGTGCCAGCAGCTTAAAGGTGGCTAGCGGGTTCCACGAGCAGTACTTC.